Listed below are T cell receptor beta chains from one sample, sequenced in a study of shared clonotypes between healthy human individuals. Sequencing used immunoSEQ multiplex PCR; TCRdb keeps in-frame clones, though not all of them. The top ten hold 0.2% to 0.25% of the sample, which has about 800,000 clones, around 96% seen once. Specimen: naive CD8+ T cells sorted from blood. These receptors were collected from a man aged 25-45 years in good health. CDR3s include the opening cysteine and the closing phenylalanine or tryptophan. Fields, in order: D gene, V gene, clone size, J gene, CDR3 protein, CDR3 DNA. A D gene is named only where the DNA matches it firmly. Expanded clones get a size class; other rows say once, few or many, or leave the size out.

d_gene: .
v_gene: TRBV6-6
abundance: .
j_gene: TRBJ2-5
CDR3aa: CASMGGGQETQYF
CDR3nt: TGTGCCAGCATGGGGGGAGGACAAGAGACCCAGTACTTC

d_gene: .
v_gene: TRBV27
abundance: .
j_gene: TRBJ2-7
CDR3aa: CASSSPFLGEQYF
CDR3nt: TGTGCCAGCAGTTCCCCTTTTCTCGGCGAGCAGTACTTC

d_gene: TRBD1
v_gene: TRBV7-9
abundance: few
j_gene: TRBJ1-5
CDR3aa: CASSSGQGPGKPQHF
CDR3nt: TGTGCCAGCAGTTCGGGACAGGGGCCGGGGAAGCCCCAGCATTTT

d_gene: TRBD2
v_gene: TRBV6-5
abundance: .
j_gene: TRBJ2-1
CDR3aa: CASSFLGLGGNEQFF
CDR3nt: TGTGCCAGCAGTTTCCTAGGACTAGGAGGCAATGAGCAGTTCTTC

d_gene: .
v_gene: TRBV27
abundance: .
j_gene: TRBJ2-3
CDR3aa: CASSFNADTQYF
CDR3nt: TGTGCCAGCAGTTTCAATGCAGATACGCAGTATTTT

d_gene: .
v_gene: TRBV15
abundance: .
j_gene: TRBJ2-2
CDR3aa: CATSREVFGGELFF
CDR3nt: TGTGCCACCAGCAGAGAGGTGTTTGGGGGGGAGCTGTTTTTT

d_gene: TRBD1
v_gene: TRBV14
abundance: .
j_gene: TRBJ1-2
CDR3aa: CASSLGQGAYGYTF
CDR3nt: TGTGCCAGCAGCCTCGGACAGGGTGCCTATGGCTACACCTTC

d_gene: TRBD1
v_gene: TRBV5-1
abundance: .
j_gene: TRBJ1-5
CDR3aa: CASSLIPKITGGNQPQHF
CDR3nt: TGCGCCAGCAGCTTGATTCCCAAAATCACAGGGGGAAATCAGCCCCAGCATTTT

d_gene: TRBD2
v_gene: TRBV11-2
abundance: .
j_gene: TRBJ2-7
CDR3aa: CASSMTSGRAYEQYF
CDR3nt: TGTGCCAGCAGCATGACTAGCGGGAGGGCCTACGAGCAGTACTTC

d_gene: .
v_gene: TRBV9
abundance: .
j_gene: TRBJ2-1
CDR3aa: CASSVGQYNEQFF
CDR3nt: TGTGCCAGCAGCGTCGGACAGTACAATGAGCAGTTCTTC

d_gene: .
v_gene: TRBV2
abundance: .
j_gene: TRBJ2-6
CDR3aa: CASSEGDPGANVLTF
CDR3nt: TGTGCCAGCAGCGAGGGGGATCCTGGGGCCAACGTCCTGACTTTC

d_gene: .
v_gene: TRBV7-9
abundance: .
j_gene: TRBJ1-1
CDR3aa: CASRSREGNTEAFF
CDR3nt: TGTGCCAGCAGAAGCAGGGAGGGGAACACTGAAGCTTTCTTT

d_gene: .
v_gene: TRBV6-9
abundance: .
j_gene: TRBJ1-5
CDR3aa: CASNYGPFNQPQHF
CDR3nt: TGTGCCAGCAACTACGGGCCCTTTAATCAGCCCCAGCATTTT

d_gene: TRBD2
v_gene: TRBV14
abundance: once
j_gene: TRBJ2-5
CDR3aa: CASSPTSLETQYF
CDR3nt: TGTGCCAGCAGCCCGACTAGCTTGGAGACCCAGTACTTC

d_gene: .
v_gene: TRBV5-4
abundance: .
j_gene: TRBJ2-3
CDR3aa: CASSLVVAGDTQYF
CDR3nt: TGTGCCAGCAGCTTGGTGGTAGCAGGTGATACGCAGTATTTT

d_gene: .
v_gene: TRBV5-4
abundance: .
j_gene: TRBJ2-7
CDR3aa: CASSFQGGPDEQYF
CDR3nt: TGTGCCAGCAGCTTCCAGGGCGGTCCCGACGAGCAGTACTTC

d_gene: .
v_gene: TRBV27
abundance: .
j_gene: TRBJ1-5
CDR3aa: CASSWEENQPQHF
CDR3nt: TGTGCCAGCAGTTGGGAAGAAAATCAGCCCCAGCATTTT

d_gene: TRBD1
v_gene: TRBV7-9
abundance: once
j_gene: TRBJ1-2
CDR3aa: CASTQGQGGYF
CDR3nt: TGTGCCAGCACCCAAGGACAGGGAGGCTACTTC

d_gene: TRBD2
v_gene: TRBV14
abundance: .
j_gene: TRBJ2-7
CDR3aa: CASSQTGREGDYEQYF
CDR3nt: TGTGCCAGCAGCCAAACGGGGCGGGAGGGCGACTACGAGCAGTACTTC

d_gene: .
v_gene: TRBV4-1
abundance: .
j_gene: TRBJ2-3
CDR3aa: CASSLRTVESTDTQYF
CDR3nt: TGCGCCAGCAGCCTGAGGACAGTAGAAAGCACAGATACGCAGTATTTT

d_gene: TRBD2
v_gene: TRBV9
abundance: .
j_gene: TRBJ2-7
CDR3aa: CASSPSGAGGPGEQYF
CDR3nt: TGTGCCAGCAGCCCCTCCGGGGCGGGAGGGCCCGGCGAGCAGTACTTC

d_gene: TRBD1
v_gene: TRBV9
abundance: .
j_gene: TRBJ1-1
CDR3aa: CASSVEGAAEAFF
CDR3nt: TGTGCCAGCAGCGTAGAGGGGGCCGCTGAAGCTTTCTTT

d_gene: .
v_gene: TRBV29-1
abundance: .
j_gene: TRBJ1-1
CDR3aa: CSVPGQVNTEAFF
CDR3nt: TGCAGCGTTCCAGGCCAGGTGAACACTGAAGCTTTCTTT

d_gene: TRBD2
v_gene: TRBV7-9
abundance: .
j_gene: TRBJ2-1
CDR3aa: CASSLVLAGAYNEQFF
CDR3nt: TGTGCCAGCAGCTTAGTACTAGCGGGAGCCTACAATGAGCAGTTCTTC

d_gene: .
v_gene: TRBV15
abundance: few
j_gene: TRBJ2-1
CDR3aa: CATSRETGYNEQFF
CDR3nt: TGTGCCACCAGCAGGGAAACAGGGTACAATGAGCAGTTCTTC

d_gene: .
v_gene: TRBV29-1
abundance: .
j_gene: TRBJ1-2
CDR3aa: CSALGDTLYGYTF
CDR3nt: TGCAGCGCCCTTGGGGACACCTTATATGGCTACACCTTC

d_gene: TRBD2
v_gene: TRBV6-5
abundance: .
j_gene: TRBJ2-3
CDR3aa: CASSYATSGRPDTQYF
CDR3nt: TGTGCCAGCAGTTACGCTACTAGCGGGAGACCAGATACGCAGTATTTT

d_gene: TRBD2
v_gene: TRBV9
abundance: .
j_gene: TRBJ2-3
CDR3aa: CASSVDGRAGDTQYF
CDR3nt: TGTGCCAGCAGCGTAGACGGGAGGGCCGGAGATACGCAGTATTTT

d_gene: .
v_gene: TRBV7-8
abundance: .
j_gene: TRBJ2-1
CDR3aa: CASRRTGTLYNEQFF
CDR3nt: TGTGCCAGCAGACGGACCGGGACTCTATACAATGAGCAGTTCTTC

d_gene: .
v_gene: TRBV7-9
abundance: .
j_gene: TRBJ2-2
CDR3aa: CASSSDGLELFF
CDR3nt: TGTGCCAGCAGCTCGGACGGATTGGAGCTGTTTTTT

d_gene: TRBD2
v_gene: TRBV6-5
abundance: .
j_gene: TRBJ2-7
CDR3aa: CASRVLAGVDEQYF
CDR3nt: TGTGCCAGCAGGGTACTAGCGGGAGTAGACGAGCAGTACTTC

d_gene: TRBD2
v_gene: TRBV11-2
abundance: .
j_gene: TRBJ2-5
CDR3aa: CASSLDSGLAAEETQYF
CDR3nt: TGTGCCAGCAGCTTAGATAGCGGGTTAGCTGCTGAAGAGACCCAGTACTTC

d_gene: .
v_gene: TRBV6-6
abundance: .
j_gene: TRBJ2-7
CDR3aa: CASSYSTQNEQYF
CDR3nt: TGTGCCAGCAGTTACTCGACACAGAACGAGCAGTACTTC

d_gene: TRBD1
v_gene: TRBV4-3
abundance: .
j_gene: TRBJ2-5
CDR3aa: CASSPGSGGSETQYF
CDR3nt: TGCGCCAGCAGCCCCGGATCAGGGGGTAGCGAGACCCAGTACTTC

d_gene: .
v_gene: TRBV27
abundance: .
j_gene: TRBJ2-3
CDR3aa: CASSSIGIALRGSTDTQYF
CDR3nt: TGTGCCAGCAGTTCCATCGGAATAGCTCTGCGGGGTAGCACAGATACGCAGTATTTT

d_gene: .
v_gene: TRBV19
abundance: .
j_gene: TRBJ1-1
CDR3aa: CASSPDFTEAFF
CDR3nt: TGTGCCAGTAGTCCCGACTTCACTGAAGCTTTCTTT

d_gene: TRBD1
v_gene: TRBV2
abundance: .
j_gene: TRBJ2-7
CDR3aa: CASTQRDREYEQYF
CDR3nt: TGTGCCAGCACCCAACGGGACAGGGAATACGAGCAGTACTTC

d_gene: .
v_gene: TRBV12-5
abundance: .
j_gene: TRBJ2-2
CDR3aa: CASGSTMDSTTGELFF
CDR3nt: TGTGCTAGTGGTTCCACAATGGACTCTACCACCGGGGAGCTGTTTTTT

d_gene: .
v_gene: TRBV12-5
abundance: .
j_gene: TRBJ1-1
CDR3aa: CASGLVQTATNTEAFF
CDR3nt: TGTGCTAGTGGTTTGGTCCAAACAGCTACGAACACTGAAGCTTTCTTT

d_gene: .
v_gene: TRBV4-1
abundance: .
j_gene: TRBJ1-1
CDR3aa: CASSLTGEGTEAFF
CDR3nt: TGCGCCAGCAGCCTGACAGGTGAGGGGACTGAAGCTTTCTTT